Presented here are 23 T cell receptor beta chains from one specimen sequenced in a study of blood T cell repertoires in COVID-19. The assay was immunoSEQ multiplex PCR, and TCRdb's table has in-frame clones only and misses some. The data contain approximately 150,000 clones, around 88% of them seen just once; the ten biggest clones take up less than 20%. The sequencing sample was made of peripheral blood. The receptors were sampled from a man over 45 with active or convalescent COVID-19.

The chain uses TRBV5-1 and TRBJ2-1; 11 bases agree with TRBD2. Per germline, CDR1 SGHRS and CDR2 YFSETQ. The CDR3 is 17 amino acids. V gave up 0 bases and J gave up 4 bases; unmatched junction bases: 6. The CDR3 spells CASSLERGLAGYNEQFF. For the CDR3, the DNA is TGCGCCAGCAGCTTGGAGCGTGGACTAGCGGGTTACAATGAGCAGTTCTTC.

Only one count was recorded for this clone. The chain has TRBV2 and TRBJ1-1; weak D call: TRBD1 (5 bases). Germline V gives CDR1 SNHLY, CDR2 FYNNEI. The CDR3 totals 15 residues. V dropped 2 bases and J dropped 4 bases, with 14 bases sitting between them. The CDR3 loop reads CASSEITGPGTEAFF. CDR3 in DNA: TGTGCCAGCAGTGAAATAACAGGCCCGGGCACTGAAGCTTTCTTT. The full variable domain, completed using reference TRBV2 and TRBJ1-1, is EPEVTQTPSHQVTQMGQEVILRCVPISNHLYFYWYRQILGQKVEFLVSFYNNEISEKSEIFDDQFSVERPDGSNFTLKIRSTKLEDSAMYFCASSEITGPGTEAFFGQGTRLTVV.

The count of this clone is one. The chain has TRBV7-8 and TRBJ2-7, with TRBD1 matching over 9 bases. Germline trimming cut 4 bases from V and 6 bases from J; bases unmatched to any gene: 10. CDR3 length: 15 residues. Germline CDR1 and CDR2: SGHVS and FQNEAQ. CDR3 bases: TGTGCCAGCAGCTCAACCCGGGACAGGGTCCTCGAGCAGTACTTC. It is translated as CASSSTRDRVLEQYF. Together with reference TRBV7-8 and TRBJ2-7, the CDR3 gives the full variable domain: GAGVSQSPRYKVAKRGQDVALRCDPISGHVSLFWYQQALGQGPEFLTYFQNEAQLDKSGLPSDRFFAERPEGSVSTLKIQRTQQEDSAVYLCASSSTRDRVLEQYFGPGTRLTVT.

The chain has TRBV12-5 and TRBJ2-2, with D tentatively TRBD2 (6 bases). CDR1 and CDR2 from the germline V gene are LGHNT and FRNRAP. The CDR3 has 15 amino acids. The V end lost 5 bases, the J end lost 7 bases, and 17 bases lay between the germline ends. CDR3 in amino acids: CASGGGTLEGGELFF. CDR3 nucleotide sequence: TGTGCTAGTGGTGGAGGGACGTTGGAGGGCGGGGAGCTGTTTTTT.

The chain recombines TRBV24-1 with TRBJ2-3; perhaps TRBD2 as D (7 bases). Germline CDR1 KGHDR, CDR2 SFDVKD. V was pared by 5 bases and J by 3 bases, with 14 bases between. The CDR3 spans 15 residues. CDR3 loop: CATSVVGGLTDTQYF. As DNA, the CDR3 is TGTGCCACCAGTGTTGTGGGGGGGCTTACAGATACGCAGTATTTT.

V gene TRBV15 combines with J gene TRBJ2-2; 7 bases line up with TRBD2. After removal of 0 bases from V and 4 bases from J, the junction contained 11 bases not matched to a gene. CDR1 is LNHNV, CDR2 YYDKDF, per germline (reference sequence). The CDR3 runs 18 residues. This CDR3 is CATSRELGRQGGTGELFF. The DNA of the CDR3 is TGTGCCACCAGCAGAGAACTCGGGAGGCAGGGTGGCACCGGGGAGCTGTTTTTT.

This clone was counted once. The V and J genes are TRBV5-1 and TRBJ1-4, with D tentatively TRBD1 (5 bases). Trimming removed 9 bases at V and 0 bases at J, with 15 bases between. CDR1 and CDR2 from the germline V gene are SGHRS and YFSETQ. The CDR3 length is 15 residues. CDR3 in DNA: TGCGCCACCAAATGGGGGAGGGCAACTAATGAAAAACTGTTTTTT. This codes for CATKWGRATNEKLFF.

This clone was seen only a few times. The gene calls are TRBV5-4 and TRBJ1-6; 7 bases agree with TRBD1. Looked up from germline, CDR1 is SGHNT and CDR2 is YYREEE (reference sequence). J was trimmed by 9 bases and V by 4 bases; bases with no gene match: 7. The CDR3 contains 14 residues. The CDR3 DNA reads TGTGCCAGCAGCATTCAGGGGGTGGCTTCACCCCTCCACTTT. Protein: CASSIQGVASPLHF.

This rearrangement joins TRBV5-1 to TRBJ1-2; D may be TRBD1 (5 bases). Germline assignment: CDR1 SGHRS and CDR2 YFSETQ. This CDR3 has 13 amino acids. V gave up 1 base and J gave up 8 bases, with 12 bases separating them. The CDR3 bases are TGCGCCAGCAGCTTGACCGACAGCCGGGGCTACACCTTC. Translating it yields CASSLTDSRGYTF.

The chain joins TRBV2 to TRBJ1-5; D perhaps matches TRBD1 (6 bases). Per germline, CDR1 SNHLY and CDR2 FYNNEI. This CDR3 has 15 residues. Trimming removed 1 base from V and 2 bases from J, with 9 bases in between. CDR3 amino acids: CASSEDRAGNQPQHF. DNA of the CDR3: TGTGCCAGCAGTGAAGACAGGGCCGGCAATCAGCCCCAGCATTTT.

The CDR3 region is CASSLAGEDTQYF. CDR3 in DNA: TGTGCCAGCAGCTTAGCGGGAGAAGATACGCAGTATTTT. The rearrangement uses TRBV2 and TRBJ2-3; 9 bases align to TRBD2. V lost 6 bases, J lost 5 bases, and 3 bases stayed unmatched. This CDR3 is 13 amino acids long. The V gene's germline CDR1 is SNHLY and CDR2 FYNNEI.

This chain joins TRBV2 and TRBJ1-2; 8 bases agree with TRBD1. J gave up 3 bases and V 3 bases, and 6 bases lay outside the gene matches. CDR1 is SNHLY, CDR2 FYNNEI, per germline. This CDR3 region has 15 residues. The CDR3, as DNA: TGTGCCAGCAGTGAGCAGGGGGCGGTGGACTATGGCTACACCTTC. It yields the protein CASSEQGAVDYGYTF.

The chain combines TRBV2 with TRBJ1-4; 7 bases align to TRBD1. The germline gives CDR1 SNHLY, CDR2 FYNNEI. J was trimmed by 3 bases and V by 6 bases; bases with no gene match: 7. The CDR3 runs to 15 residues. CDR3 DNA sequence: TGTGCCAGCAGAGCTACAGGGGTGGCTAATGAAAAACTGTTTTTT. Protein sequence: CASRATGVANEKLFF.

The CDR3: CASSLQDSSYNEQFF. The CDR3 coding sequence is TGTGCCAGCTCACTTCAGGATAGCTCCTACAATGAGCAGTTCTTC. The rearrangement links TRBV18 to TRBJ2-1; D call uncertain. The CDR3 consists of 15 residues. V was pared by 4 bases and J by 0 bases, with 10 bases between. The germline gives CDR1 KGHSH, CDR2 LQKENI.

The J gene is TRBJ2-2, the V gene TRBV5-1, with 12 bases fitting TRBD1. This CDR3 is 18 amino acids long. CDR1 is SGHRS and CDR2 is YFSETQ in the germline V gene. J was trimmed by 6 bases and V by 6 bases; bases with no gene match: 15. In DNA, the CDR3 is TGCGCCAGCACCCGGACCCGGGACAGGGGGCGCGGAGCCGGGGAGCTGTTTTTT. Translated, it gives CASTRTRDRGRGAGELFF.

This chain uses TRBV5-4 with TRBJ1-2, with TRBD1 identical over 9 bases. With 0 bases clipped from V and 7 bases from J, the junction kept 7 bases outside the gene matches. In germline, CDR1 is SGHNT, CDR2 YYREEE (reference sequence). This CDR3 region has 15 residues. CDR3 DNA sequence: TGTGCCAGCAGCTTGGAGCCGGGACAGGGAGGTGGCTACACCTTC. Protein: CASSLEPGQGGGYTF.

The chain combines TRBV29-1 with TRBJ2-5; the match to TRBD2 covers 13 bases. Germline trimming cut 4 bases from V and 6 bases from J; bases unmatched to any gene: 2. Germline V gene data show CDR1 as SQVTM and CDR2 as ANQGSEA. The CDR3 runs 13 residues. CDR3 nucleotides: TGCAGCGTTGTGACTAGCGGGGGGCAGACCCAGTACTTC. Its translation: CSVVTSGGQTQYF.

This clone was seen only once. V and J are TRBV28 and TRBJ2-7; 9 positions match TRBD1. Germline CDR1 and CDR2: MDHEN and SYDVKM. V shed 5 bases, J shed 5 bases, and the junction held 7 bases outside the gene matches. The CDR3 length is 14 residues. In DNA form, the CDR3 reads TGTGCCAGCAGTCACGGGACAGGGCGAGACGAGCAGTACTTC. Protein sequence: CASSHGTGRDEQYF.

The chain has TRBV12-3 or TRBV12-4 and TRBJ1-2, with a weak D call TRBD1 (5 bases). Trimming cost V 4 bases and J 8 bases, with 14 bases left between them. The CDR3 has 13 amino acids. CDR3 protein: CASSSYRFSGYTF. CDR3 bases: TGTGCCAGCAGTTCGTACAGGTTTAGCGGCTACACCTTC.

The chain couples TRBV5-5 to TRBJ1-4; perhaps TRBD1 as D (6 bases). Trimming took off 2 bases at V and 0 bases at J, with 14 bases between the two ends. Germline V gives CDR1 SGHKS, CDR2 YYEKEE (reference sequence). The CDR3 runs 17 residues. For the CDR3, the DNA is TGTGCCAGCAGCTTTTCAGGGGATTCGGCAACTAATGAAAAACTGTTTTTT. It specifies CASSFSGDSATNEKLFF.

J is TRBJ2-1 and V is TRBV11-2; D unclear. V gave up 1 base and J gave up 5 bases, with 9 bases separating them. Germline V gene sequence: CDR1 SGHAT, CDR2 FQNNGV. The CDR3 length is 14 residues. CDR3 residues: CASSLVLVDNEQFF. The CDR3 DNA reads TGTGCCAGCAGCTTAGTCCTTGTAGACAATGAGCAGTTCTTC.

The J gene is TRBJ1-5, the V gene TRBV28; the D is unclear. V was shortened by 2 bases and J by 6 bases, with 17 bases between the two germline ends. The germline V gene has CDR1 MDHEN and CDR2 SYDVKM. CDR3 length equals 16 residues. CDR3 nucleotide sequence: TGTGCCAGCAGTTTAATTAGTAGAGGTTTTGGTCAGCCCCAGCATTTT. This encodes CASSLISRGFGQPQHF.

The V call is TRBV6-1, the J call TRBJ2-2, with TRBD1 matching 9 bases. Germline V gene data show CDR1 as MNHNS and CDR2 as SASEGT. This CDR3 is 17 amino acids long. V gave up 0 bases and J gave up 5 bases; unmatched junction bases: 7. The CDR3 spells CASSEAGTGPRTGELFF. CDR3 nucleotide sequence: TGTGCCAGCAGTGAAGCGGGGACAGGGCCGAGGACCGGGGAGCTGTTTTTT.